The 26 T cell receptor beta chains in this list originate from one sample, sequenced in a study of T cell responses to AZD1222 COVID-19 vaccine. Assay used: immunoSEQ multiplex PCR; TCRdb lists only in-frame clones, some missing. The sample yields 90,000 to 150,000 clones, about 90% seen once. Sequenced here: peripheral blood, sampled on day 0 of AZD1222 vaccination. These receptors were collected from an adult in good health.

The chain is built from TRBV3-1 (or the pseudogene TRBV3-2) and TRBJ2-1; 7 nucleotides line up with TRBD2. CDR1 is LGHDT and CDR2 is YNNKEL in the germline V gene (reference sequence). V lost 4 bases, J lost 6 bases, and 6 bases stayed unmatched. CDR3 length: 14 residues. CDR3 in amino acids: CASSPGLGGNEQFF. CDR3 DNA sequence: TGTGCCAGCAGCCCAGGACTAGGCGGCAATGAGCAGTTCTTC.

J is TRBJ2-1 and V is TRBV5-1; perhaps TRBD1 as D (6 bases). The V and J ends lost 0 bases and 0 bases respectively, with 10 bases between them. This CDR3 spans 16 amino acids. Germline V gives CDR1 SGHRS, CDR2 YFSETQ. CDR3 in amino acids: CASSLGTGSSYNEQFF. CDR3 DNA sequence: TGCGCCAGCAGCTTGGGCACAGGGAGCTCCTACAATGAGCAGTTCTTC. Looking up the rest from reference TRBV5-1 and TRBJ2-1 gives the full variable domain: KAGVTQTPRYLIKTRGQQVTLSCSPISGHRSVSWYQQTPGQGLQFLFEYFSETQRNKGNFPGRFSGRQFSNSRSEMNVSTLELGDSALYLCASSLGTGSSYNEQFFGPGTRLTVL.

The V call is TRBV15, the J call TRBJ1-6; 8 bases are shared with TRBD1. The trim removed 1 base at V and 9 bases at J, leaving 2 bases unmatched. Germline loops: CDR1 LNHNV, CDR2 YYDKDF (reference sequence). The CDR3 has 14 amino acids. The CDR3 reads CATSRGDRGSPLHF. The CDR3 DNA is TGTGCCACCAGCAGAGGAGACAGGGGTTCACCCCTCCACTTT.

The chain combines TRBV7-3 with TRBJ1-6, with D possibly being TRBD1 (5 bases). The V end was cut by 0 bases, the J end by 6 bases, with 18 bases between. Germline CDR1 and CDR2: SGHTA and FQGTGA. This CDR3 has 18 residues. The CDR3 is CASSLTVARAGTNSPLHF. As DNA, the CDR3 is TGTGCCAGCAGCTTAACCGTGGCGAGGGCAGGGACTAATTCACCCCTCCACTTT.

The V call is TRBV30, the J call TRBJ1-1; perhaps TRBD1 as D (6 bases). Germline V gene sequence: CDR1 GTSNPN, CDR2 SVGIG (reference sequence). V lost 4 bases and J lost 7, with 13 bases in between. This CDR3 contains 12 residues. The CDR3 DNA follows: TGTGCCTGGAACAGGGAAAGAAATGAAGCTTTCTTT. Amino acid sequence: CAWNRERNEAFF.

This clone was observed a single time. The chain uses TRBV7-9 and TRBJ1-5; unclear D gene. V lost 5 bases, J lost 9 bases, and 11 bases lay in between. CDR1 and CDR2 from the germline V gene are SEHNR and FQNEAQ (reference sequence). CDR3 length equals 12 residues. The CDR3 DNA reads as TGTGCCAGCAGCCCCGGGGATCTGCCCCAGCATTTT. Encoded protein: CASSPGDLPQHF.

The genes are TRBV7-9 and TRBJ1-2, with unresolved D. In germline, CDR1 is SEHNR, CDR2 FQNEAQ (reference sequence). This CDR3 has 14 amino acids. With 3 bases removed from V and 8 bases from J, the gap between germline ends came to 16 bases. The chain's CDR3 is CASSFTRTSWGYTF. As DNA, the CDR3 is TGTGCCAGCAGCTTTACACGGACTTCCTGGGGCTACACCTTC.

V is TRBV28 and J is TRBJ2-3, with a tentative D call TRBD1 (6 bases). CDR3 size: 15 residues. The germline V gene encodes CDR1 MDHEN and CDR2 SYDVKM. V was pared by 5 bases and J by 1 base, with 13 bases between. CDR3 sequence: CASSTGSFRTDTQYF. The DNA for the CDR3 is TGTGCCAGCAGTACAGGGAGTTTTCGCACAGATACGCAGTATTTT.

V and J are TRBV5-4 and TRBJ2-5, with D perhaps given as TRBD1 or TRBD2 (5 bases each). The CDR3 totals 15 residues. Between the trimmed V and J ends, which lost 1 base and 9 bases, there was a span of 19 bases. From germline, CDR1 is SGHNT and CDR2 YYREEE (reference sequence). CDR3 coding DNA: TGTGCCAGCAGCTTGCGGTTCGGGACGAAGGATCCCCAGTACTTC. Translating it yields CASSLRFGTKDPQYF.

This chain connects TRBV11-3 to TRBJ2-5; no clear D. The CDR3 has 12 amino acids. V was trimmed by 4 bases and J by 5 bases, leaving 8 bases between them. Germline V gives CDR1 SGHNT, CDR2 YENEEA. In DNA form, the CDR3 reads TGTGCCAGCAGCTCGCCTTTGGAGACCCAGTACTTC. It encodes CASSSPLETQYF.

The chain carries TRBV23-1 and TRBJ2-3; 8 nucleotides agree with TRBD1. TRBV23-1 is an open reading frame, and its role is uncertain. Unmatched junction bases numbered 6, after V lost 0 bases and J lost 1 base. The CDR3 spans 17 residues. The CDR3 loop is CASSQSVPGGRTDTQYF. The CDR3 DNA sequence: TGCGCCAGCAGTCAATCGGTACCAGGGGGCCGCACAGATACGCAGTATTTT.

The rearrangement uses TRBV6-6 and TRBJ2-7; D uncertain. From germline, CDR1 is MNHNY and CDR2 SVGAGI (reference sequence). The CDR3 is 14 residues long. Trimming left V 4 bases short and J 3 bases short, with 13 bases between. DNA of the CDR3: TGTGCCAGCAGTTCCCCCCGCGGAGTCTACGAGCAGTACTTC. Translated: CASSSPRGVYEQYF.

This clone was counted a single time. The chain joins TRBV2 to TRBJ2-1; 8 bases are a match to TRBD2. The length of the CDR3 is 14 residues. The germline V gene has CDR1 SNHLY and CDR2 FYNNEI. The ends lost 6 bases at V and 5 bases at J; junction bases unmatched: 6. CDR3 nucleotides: TGTGCCAGCAGGGACGACGGGGGGGACAATGAGCAGTTCTTC. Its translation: CASRDDGGDNEQFF.

This CDR3 reads CASRHRDRVNEKLFF. The CDR3, as DNA: TGTGCCAGCAGGCACCGGGACAGAGTTAATGAAAAACTGTTTTTT. V and J are TRBV28 and TRBJ1-4, with TRBD1 matching 7 bases. The CDR3 extends over 15 amino acids. CDR1 is MDHEN, CDR2 SYDVKM, per germline. V lost 6 bases, J lost 4 bases, and 8 bases stayed unmatched.

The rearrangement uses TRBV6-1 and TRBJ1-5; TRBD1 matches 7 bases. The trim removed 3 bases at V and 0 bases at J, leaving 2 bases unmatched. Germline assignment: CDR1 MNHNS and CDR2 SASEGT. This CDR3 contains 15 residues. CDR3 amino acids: CASSERGRSNQPQHF. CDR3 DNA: TGTGCCAGCAGTGAGAGGGGGCGTAGCAATCAGCCCCAGCATTTT.

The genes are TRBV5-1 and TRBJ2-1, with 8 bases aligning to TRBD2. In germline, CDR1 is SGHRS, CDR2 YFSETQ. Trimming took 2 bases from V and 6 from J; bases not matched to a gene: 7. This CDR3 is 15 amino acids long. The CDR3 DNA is TGCGCCAGCAGCTTCCAGCGGGGGACCCTCAATGAGCAGTTCTTC. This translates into CASSFQRGTLNEQFF.

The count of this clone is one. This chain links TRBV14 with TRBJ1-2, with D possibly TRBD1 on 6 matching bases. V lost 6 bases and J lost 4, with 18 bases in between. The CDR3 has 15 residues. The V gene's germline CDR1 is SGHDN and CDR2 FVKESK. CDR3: CASSSKPGHLYGYTF. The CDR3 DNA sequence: TGTGCCAGCAGTTCTAAACCGGGACACCTCTATGGCTACACCTTC.

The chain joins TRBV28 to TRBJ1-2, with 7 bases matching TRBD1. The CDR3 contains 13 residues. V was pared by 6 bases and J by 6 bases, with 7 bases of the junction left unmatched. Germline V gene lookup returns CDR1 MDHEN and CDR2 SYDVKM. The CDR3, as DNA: TGTGCCAGCAGCTACGACAGGGTCGATGGCTACACCTTC. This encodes CASSYDRVDGYTF.

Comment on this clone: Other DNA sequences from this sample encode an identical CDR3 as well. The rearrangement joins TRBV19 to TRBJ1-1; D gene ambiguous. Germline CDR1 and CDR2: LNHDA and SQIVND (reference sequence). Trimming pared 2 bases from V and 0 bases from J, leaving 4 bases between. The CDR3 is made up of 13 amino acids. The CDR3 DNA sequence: TGTGCCAGTAGTATACGGGTGAACACTGAAGCTTTCTTT. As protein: CASSIRVNTEAFF.

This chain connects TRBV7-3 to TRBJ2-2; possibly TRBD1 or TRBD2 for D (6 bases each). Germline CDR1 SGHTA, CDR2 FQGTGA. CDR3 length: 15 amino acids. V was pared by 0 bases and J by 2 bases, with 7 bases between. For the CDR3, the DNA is TGTGCCAGCAGCTTAACCGGGGGCAACACCGGGGAGCTGTTTTTT. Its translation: CASSLTGGNTGELFF.

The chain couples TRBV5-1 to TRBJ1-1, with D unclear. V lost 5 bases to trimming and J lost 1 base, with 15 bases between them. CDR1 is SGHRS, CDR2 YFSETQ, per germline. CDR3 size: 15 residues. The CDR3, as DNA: TGCGCCAGCAGTTCAAGTTATCAGAGGAACACTGAAGCTTTCTTT. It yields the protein CASSSSYQRNTEAFF.

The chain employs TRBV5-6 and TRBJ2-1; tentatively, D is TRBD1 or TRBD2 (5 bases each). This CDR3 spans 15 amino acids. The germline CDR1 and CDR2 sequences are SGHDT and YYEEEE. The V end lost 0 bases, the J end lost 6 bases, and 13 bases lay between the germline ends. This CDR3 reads CASSLGWGTSNEQFF. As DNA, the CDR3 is TGTGCCAGCAGCTTGGGGTGGGGGACGAGCAATGAGCAGTTCTTC.

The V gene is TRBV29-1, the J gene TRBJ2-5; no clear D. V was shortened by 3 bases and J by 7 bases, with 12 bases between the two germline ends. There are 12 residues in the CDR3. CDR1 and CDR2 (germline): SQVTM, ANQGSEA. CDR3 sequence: CSVDYQEWTQYF. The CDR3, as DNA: TGCAGCGTTGATTATCAAGAGTGGACCCAGTACTTC.

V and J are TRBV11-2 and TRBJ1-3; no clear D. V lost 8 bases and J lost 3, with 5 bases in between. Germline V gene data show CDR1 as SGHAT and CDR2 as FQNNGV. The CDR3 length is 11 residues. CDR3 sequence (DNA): TGTGCCAGCTCAGGTGGAAACACCATATATTTT. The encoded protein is CASSGGNTIYF.

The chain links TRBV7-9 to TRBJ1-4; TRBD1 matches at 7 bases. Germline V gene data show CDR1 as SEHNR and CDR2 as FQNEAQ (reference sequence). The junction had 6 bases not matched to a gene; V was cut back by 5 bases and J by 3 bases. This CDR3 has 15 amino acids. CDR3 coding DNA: TGTGCCAGCAGCCTTCCGGGACAGCCTAATGAAAAACTGTTTTTT. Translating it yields CASSLPGQPNEKLFF.

The CDR3 DNA reads TGTGCCAGCTCACGGCCCAGCCAGCCCCAGCATTTT. Translated, it gives CASSRPSQPQHF. V usage is TRBV18 and J usage is TRBJ1-5, with no clear D. The CDR3 totals 12 residues. Germline lookup yields CDR1 KGHSH and CDR2 LQKENI. V was clipped by 4 bases and J by 7 bases, with 8 bases between them.